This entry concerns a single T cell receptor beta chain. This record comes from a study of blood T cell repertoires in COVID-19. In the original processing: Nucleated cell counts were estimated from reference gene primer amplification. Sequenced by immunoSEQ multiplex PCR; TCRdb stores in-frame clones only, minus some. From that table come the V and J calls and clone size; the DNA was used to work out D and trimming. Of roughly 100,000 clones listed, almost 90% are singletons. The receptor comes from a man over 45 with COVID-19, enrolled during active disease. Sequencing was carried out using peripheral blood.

This CDR3 reads CASSLDSVHTDTQYF. CDR3 DNA: TGTGCCAGCAGCTTGGATAGCGTCCACACAGATACGCAGTATTTT. The gene calls are TRBV5-4 and TRBJ2-3; a weak D match, TRBD2 (5 bases). The germline V gene encodes CDR1 SGHNT and CDR2 YYREEE (reference sequence). The ends were cut back, 0 bases at V and 2 bases at J, with 10 bases in the middle. The CDR3 length is 15 residues.